This TCR beta chain appears in the sequencing data of a study of blood T cell repertoires in COVID-19. The wider study: Donors in the United States, Italy and Spain gave samples during acute or convalescent COVID-19.

As handled by the study authors: Estimates of nucleated cell counts were drawn from the amplification of reference gene primers. Profiled with immunoSEQ multiplex PCR; TCRdb holds only in-frame clones, not every one. V and J calls and clone size are those listed in that table; D and trimming were worked out from the DNA. The sample consists of hundreds of thousands of clones, 90% of them appearing once. J gave up 4 bases and V 5 bases, and 9 bases lay outside the gene matches. Per the germline V gene, CDR1 is SGHVS and CDR2 is FNYEAQ. CDR3 size: 16 residues. This clone was seen only once. Sequences were obtained from PBMCs or T cells enriched from blood (not recorded which). V and J are TRBV7-6 and TRBJ2-5, with 11 nucleotides matching TRBD2. The origin of this receptor is a man between 60 and 75 years old who had recovered from COVID-19. The CDR3 protein is CASSINSGGARETQYF. The CDR3, as DNA: TGTGCCAGCAGCATAAATAGCGGGGGGGCCAGAGAGACCCAGTACTTC. The entire variable domain, with the rest obtained from reference TRBV7-6 and TRBJ2-5, is as follows: GAGVSQSPRYKVTKRGQDVALRCDPISGHVSLYWYRQALGQGPEFLTYFNYEAQQDKSGLPNDRFSAERPEGSISTLTIQRTEQRDSAMYRCASSINSGGARETQYFGPGTRLLVL.